This T cell receptor beta chain appears in the sequencing data of a study of CD8+ T cells in alopecia areata. V lost 3 bases and J 1 base, leaving 12 bases between the germline ends. Germline assignment: CDR1 KGHSH and CDR2 LQKENI. The CDR3 runs to 15 residues. Stated treatment: oral pan-JAK inhibitor, 5-10 mg twice daily. General study results and limits: Elevated clonality characterized lesional scalp relative to normal scalp, particularly in alopecia totalis/universalis.

On this clone: The antigen remains unidentified.

Following RNA extraction, reverse transcription yielded cDNA that acted as the sequencing template. Libraries were prepared by immunoSEQ multiplex PCR; TCRdb keeps only in-frame clonotypes and omits some of them. The data show 210,000 or so clones, over 60% seen once. This specimen was CD4+ T cells sorted from blood, taken at approximately week 44, from a patient treated with tofacitinib. This chain uses TRBV18 with TRBJ1-1; maybe TRBD1 (5 bases). The source is a human donor with alopecia areata. The CDR3 region has the DNA TGTGCCAGCTCACCCGAAATACAGGAGAACACTGAAGCTTTCTTT. Translation: CASSPEIQENTEAFF.